This TCR beta chain was profiled in a study of T cells in localized non-small cell lung cancer. Overall study findings and caveats: Maximal T cell clonality occurred in uninvolved adjacent lung, with tumor ranking below it. Heterogeneity stays possible, as sequencing covered only one tumor region.

Turning to this clone: The antigen is undetermined.

Profiling relied on immunoSEQ multiplex PCR, and the TCRdb table lists in-frame clones only, not all of them. The sample yields some 1,100 clones, about 39% seen once. From germline, CDR1 is KGHSH and CDR2 LQKENI. J lost 8 bases, V lost 8 bases, and 5 bases had no gene match. There are 13 residues in the CDR3. The receptor was isolated from a woman aged 35-70 years with stage I lung adenocarcinoma. The material sequenced was lung tumor tissue, taken before any cancer treatment. The chain uses TRBV18 and TRBJ2-5; 13 bases match TRBD2. CDR3 in amino acids: CASAGLAGETQYF. DNA of the CDR3: TGTGCCAGCGCCGGACTAGCGGGGGAAACCCAGTACTTC.